This T cell receptor (beta chain) was captured in a study of blood T cell repertoires in COVID-19. About the research overall: The origin of the acute and convalescent COVID-19 samples was the United States, Italy and Spain. The cDNA or gDNA used as material had been derived from T cells, B-cell-depleted T cells, or PBMCs.

The length of the CDR3 is 16 residues. With V trimmed by 4 bases and J by 0 bases, 3 bases remained unmatched. Germline values: CDR1 SGHRS, CDR2 YFSETQ. Per the study methods: Counts of nucleated cells, estimated from reference gene primer amplification, were obtained. Assay: immunoSEQ multiplex PCR; the TCRdb copy retains only in-frame clones and omits some. That table gives V, J and clone size, and the DNA gave D and trimming. Among tens of thousands of clones listed, under 90% were seen once. V usage is TRBV5-1 and J usage is TRBJ1-4, with TRBD1 identical over 10 bases. The material sequenced was peripheral blood. This receptor was identified in a man aged 50 to 59 with active COVID-19. The CDR3 loop reads CASSPGTGATNEKLFF. Here the CDR3 DNA reads TGCGCCAGCAGCCCCGGGACAGGGGCAACTAATGAAAAACTGTTTTTT. Complete variable domain (other parts from reference TRBV5-1 and TRBJ1-4): KAGVTQTPRYLIKTRGQQVTLSCSPISGHRSVSWYQQTPGQGLQFLFEYFSETQRNKGNFPGRFSGRQFSNSRSEMNVSTLELGDSALYLCASSPGTGATNEKLFFGSGTQLSVL.